The present TCR beta chain was sequenced within a study of blood T cell repertoires in COVID-19. Across the study: From T cells, B-cell-depleted T cells, or PBMCs came the material, which was cDNA or gDNA.

In the original analysis: It was from reference gene primer amplification that nucleated cell counts were estimated. Clones were read by immunoSEQ multiplex PCR, and TCRdb kept only the in-frame ones, dropping some. V and J calls and clone size come straight from that table; D and trimming were deduced from the DNA. The data show some 70,000 clones, 84% seen once. This CDR3 contains 15 residues. Sequenced material: peripheral blood. The chain combines TRBV7-5 with TRBJ1-1; the D segment call TRBD1 is taken from the table without a DNA check. TRBV7-5 is marked as a pseudogene. The receptor's source is a man aged 50-59 years with COVID-19, enrolled during active disease. CDR3 coding DNA: TGTGTCAGAAGCTTAGGGCCAGGGGTGAGCACTGAAGCTTTCTTT. Protein sequence: CVRSLGPGVSTEAFF.